This TCR beta chain derives from a study of T cell responses to AZD1222 COVID-19 vaccine. Study-wide findings and caveats: Elevations in Spike-specific TCR breadth and depth followed administration of two AZD1222 doses.

Here immunoSEQ multiplex PCR was the method, and the copy in TCRdb shows in-frame clones only, minus some. The repertoire includes some 130,000 clones, around 90% of them detected once, and 1.9% sits in the top ten. The CDR3 is 16 amino acids. The germline V gene encodes CDR1 MNHEY and CDR2 SVGAGI. Trimming removed 2 bases at V and 0 bases at J, with 11 bases between. Only one count was recorded for this clone. Its target is unknown. The material sequenced was peripheral blood, taken on day 0 of AZD1222 vaccination. The chain has TRBV6-5 and TRBJ1-3; D is ambiguous. The source is an adult in good health. CDR3 in amino acids: CASSYTDAPSGNTIYF. CDR3 DNA: TGTGCCAGCAGTTACACCGACGCGCCCTCTGGAAACACCATATATTTT.